Presented here are 10 T cell receptor beta chains from one specimen sequenced in a study of blood T cell repertoires in COVID-19. Sequencing was performed with immunoSEQ multiplex PCR; in TCRdb, only in-frame clones are kept and a portion is missing. This table has 250,000 to 400,000 clones, roughly 88% appearing once. Source material: peripheral blood. The source is a woman aged 25 to 39 with COVID-19, enrolled during active disease.

This chain joins TRBV7-2 and TRBJ2-7; possibly TRBD2 for D (5 bases). The CDR3 extends over 15 amino acids. Germline V lookup: CDR1 SGHTA, CDR2 FQGNSA. Trimming stripped 5 bases from V and 0 bases from J, with 14 bases between. In DNA form, the CDR3 reads TGTGCCAGCAGCCCCGCAACGGGGAGCTCCTACGAGCAGTACTTC. Translated, it gives CASSPATGSSYEQYF.

The chain carries TRBV18 and TRBJ2-7; 8 bases map to TRBD1. J lost 2 bases, V lost 6 bases, and 6 bases had no gene match. The germline gives CDR1 KGHSH, CDR2 LQKENI. The CDR3 length is 14 residues. The CDR3 DNA sequence: TGTGCCAGCTCTAGGGACAGGTTAACCTACGAGCAGTACTTC. It codes for CASSRDRLTYEQYF.

The chain couples TRBV5-4 to TRBJ1-2; 8 positions match TRBD1. Germline V gene data show CDR1 as SGHNT and CDR2 as YYREEE (reference sequence). The trim removed 0 bases at V and 3 bases at J, leaving 1 base unmatched. The CDR3 consists of 14 residues. This CDR3 reads CASSLATGDYGYTF. CDR3 sequence (DNA): TGTGCCAGCAGCTTGGCGACAGGGGACTATGGCTACACCTTC.

The V and J genes are TRBV18 and TRBJ2-7; 7 bases match TRBD1. Germline CDR1 KGHSH, CDR2 LQKENI. This CDR3 region has 13 residues. The V segment lost 6 bases and the J segment 6 bases; nucleotides outside the gene matches: 8. Written as DNA, the CDR3 is TGTGCCAGCTCGCGGACAGGAGTGACCGAGCAGTACGTC. Translating gives CASSRTGVTEQYV.

V and J are TRBV18 and TRBJ1-1, with a possible D match to TRBD1 (5 bases). V dropped 5 bases and J dropped 4 bases, with 14 bases sitting between them. Germline V gene lookup returns CDR1 KGHSH and CDR2 LQKENI. The length of the CDR3 is 14 residues. The CDR3 DNA follows: TGTGCCAGCTCAGGGATCGGCGGGGGCACTGAAGCTTTCTTT. Its protein product is CASSGIGGGTEAFF.

V usage is TRBV11-3 and J usage is TRBJ2-1; 11 nucleotides align to TRBD2. Germline CDR1 is SGHNT and CDR2 is YENEEA. The CDR3 length is 18 residues. The J segment lost 0 bases and the V segment lost 0 bases, leaving 4 bases of the junction unmatched. The CDR3 region is CASSLEGLAESSYNEQFF. DNA for the CDR3: TGTGCCAGCAGCTTAGAGGGACTAGCGGAGAGCTCCTACAATGAGCAGTTCTTC.

V is TRBV6-1 and J is TRBJ1-2; the D gene is possibly TRBD1 (6 bases). Deletions cut 3 bases from V and 2 bases from J, with 7 bases between. Germline V gene lookup returns CDR1 MNHNS and CDR2 SASEGT. The CDR3 is made up of 13 amino acids. CDR3 bases: TGTGCCAGCAGTGAGGACAGAAACTATGGCTACACCTTC. Translated, it gives CASSEDRNYGYTF.

The chain links TRBV7-9 to TRBJ1-2, with unresolved D. V lost 6 bases, J lost 7 bases, and 12 bases lay in between. The CDR3 loop spans 12 amino acids. CDR1 is SEHNR and CDR2 is FQNEAQ in the germline V gene (reference sequence). The CDR3 is CASREVVSGYTF. The DNA of the CDR3 is TGTGCCAGCAGGGAGGTGGTGTCTGGCTACACCTTC. The full variable domain, with the rest looked up from reference TRBV7-9 and TRBJ1-2, is DTGVSQNPRHKITKRGQNVTFRCDPISEHNRLYWYRQTLGQGPEFLTYFQNEAQLEKSRLLSDRFSAERPKGSFSTLEIQRTEQGDSAMYLCASREVVSGYTFGSGTRLTVV.

The chain is built from TRBV6-6 and TRBJ2-7, with 9 bases lining up with TRBD1. V lost 8 bases, J lost 1 base, and 6 bases stayed unmatched. Germline V gene lookup returns CDR1 MNHNY and CDR2 SVGAGI (reference sequence). The CDR3 contains 14 residues. DNA of the CDR3: TGTGCCAGCCGCCGGGGACAGGGTTCCTACGAGCAGTACGTC. Amino acid sequence: CASRRGQGSYEQYV.

CDR3 DNA sequence: TGTGCTAGTGGGATCGGGGGCACTGAAGCTTTCTTT. This encodes CASGIGGTEAFF. The chain is built from TRBV12-5 and TRBJ1-1, with D maybe TRBD1 (5 bases). Deletions cut 6 bases from V and 4 bases from J, with 9 bases between. Germline V gene sequence: CDR1 LGHNT, CDR2 FRNRAP. The CDR3 is 12 residues long.